This T cell receptor (beta chain) was observed in a study of shared clonotypes between healthy human individuals. Study results and caveats: A handful of donors showed sharing of around 5% of naive CD4 clonotypes. Across subsets, estimated richness was generally greater for naive than for memory populations.

In the original processing: Sequence data from immunoSEQ were junction-only and lacked quality scores; consequently, filtering differed. Using immunoSEQ multiplex PCR, the repertoire was profiled, and TCRdb retains in-frame clones only, with some absent. D and trimming were read from the DNA, whereas the V and J calls and clone size are those reported in that table. The sample includes roughly 1,000,000 clones, approximately 80% of them seen just once. Trimming took off 3 bases at V and 1 base at J, with 15 bases between the two ends. Germline CDR1 and CDR2: SGDLS and YYNGEE. CDR3 length: 16 residues. To note about this clone: The antigen is not known.

Sequenced sample: memory CD4+ T cells from PBMCs. Subset noted: CD45RA-negative fraction. This receptor was obtained from a young man in good health. Some clones in this sample may be carry-over from other donors' samples. This chain links TRBV9 with TRBJ2-3; D may correspond to TRBD1 or TRBD2 (5 bases each). The DNA of the CDR3 is TGTGCCAGCAGCGCCCCCGAGGGGCGGGGCACAGATACGCAGTATTTT. Encoded protein: CASSAPEGRGTDTQYF.